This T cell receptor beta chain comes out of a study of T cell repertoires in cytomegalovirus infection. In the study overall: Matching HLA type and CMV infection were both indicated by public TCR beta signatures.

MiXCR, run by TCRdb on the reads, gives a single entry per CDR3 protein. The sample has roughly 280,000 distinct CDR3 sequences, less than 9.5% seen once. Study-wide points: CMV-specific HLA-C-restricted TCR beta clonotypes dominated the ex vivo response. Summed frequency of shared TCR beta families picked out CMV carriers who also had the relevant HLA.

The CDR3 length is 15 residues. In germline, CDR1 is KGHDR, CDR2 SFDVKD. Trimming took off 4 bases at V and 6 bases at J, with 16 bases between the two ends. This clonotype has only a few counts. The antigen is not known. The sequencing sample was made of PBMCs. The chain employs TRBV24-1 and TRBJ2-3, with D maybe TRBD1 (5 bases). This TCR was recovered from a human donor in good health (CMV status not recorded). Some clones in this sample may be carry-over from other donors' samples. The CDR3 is CATSDRRAAGDTQYF. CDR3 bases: TGTGCCACCAGTGACCGTCGAGCCGCAGGGGATACGCAGTATTTT.